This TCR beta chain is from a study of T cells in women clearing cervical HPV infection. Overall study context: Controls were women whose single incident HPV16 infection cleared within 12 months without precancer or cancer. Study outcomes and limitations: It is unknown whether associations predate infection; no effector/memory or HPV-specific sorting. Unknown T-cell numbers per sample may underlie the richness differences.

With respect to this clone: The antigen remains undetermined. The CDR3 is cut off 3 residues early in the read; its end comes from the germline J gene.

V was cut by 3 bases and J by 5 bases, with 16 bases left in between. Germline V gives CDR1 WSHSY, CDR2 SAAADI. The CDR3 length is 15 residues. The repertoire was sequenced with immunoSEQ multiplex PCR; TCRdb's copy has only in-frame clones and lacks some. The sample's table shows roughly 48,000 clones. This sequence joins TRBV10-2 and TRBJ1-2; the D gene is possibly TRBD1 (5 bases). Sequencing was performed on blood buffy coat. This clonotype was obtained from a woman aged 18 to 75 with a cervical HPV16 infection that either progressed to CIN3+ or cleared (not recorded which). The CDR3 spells CASSDPRTGSYGYTF. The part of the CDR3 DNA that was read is TGCGCCAGCAGTGACCCGAGAACAGGCTCATATGGC.